This TCR beta chain was sequenced in a study of shared clonotypes between healthy human individuals. About the research overall: Researchers assigned three CD4 naive, three CD4 memory, two CD8 naive and one CD8 memory plate to each donor.

Healthy and HIV-negative, the adult donors had no recent acute infections or vaccinations. Assay execution took place at the deep level. The repertoire was sequenced with immunoSEQ multiplex PCR; TCRdb's copy has only in-frame clones and lacks some. The sample contains millions of clones, about 95% of which appear only once. Germline V gene data show CDR1 as LNHDA and CDR2 as SQIVND (reference sequence). The CDR3 consists of 16 residues. V dropped 1 base and J dropped 0 bases, with 12 bases sitting between them. This clone was seen just once. The genes are TRBV19 and TRBJ1-1, with a tentative D call TRBD1 (6 bases). Sample: naive CD4+ T cells sorted from blood. Subset defined: CD45RA+ positively selected. The receptor comes from a man aged 18 to 30 in good health. The CDR3 reads CASSIGGGQLNTEAFF. CDR3 coding DNA: TGTGCCAGTAGTATAGGCGGGGGGCAGCTGAACACTGAAGCTTTCTTT.